The rows below give T cell receptor beta chains drawn from one sample of a study of shared clonotypes between healthy human individuals. Assay used: immunoSEQ multiplex PCR; TCRdb lists only in-frame clones, some missing. Among about 360,000 clones listed, more than 60% were seen once. The sample comprised memory CD4+ T cells sorted from blood. These receptors were obtained from a man aged 25 to 40 in good health. Both conserved end residues are part of each CDR3. Each record gives: CDR3 DNA, CDR3 protein, D gene, V gene, J gene, CDR3 length, clone size. The D gene is left open where the match is weak. Only some rows state a clone size, as once, few, many or a class for expanded clones.

CDR3nt: TGTGCCAGCAGCCAAGAATCGGGACTCTTTGGTGAAAAACTGTTTTTT; CDR3aa: CASSQESGLFGEKLFF; d_gene: NA; v_gene: TRBV4-2; j_gene: TRBJ1-4; len: 16; abundance: NA
CDR3nt: TGTGCCAGCAGCCAAGTCCACAGGGTTACTGAAGCTTTCTTT; CDR3aa: CASSQVHRVTEAFF; d_gene: NA; v_gene: TRBV14; j_gene: TRBJ1-1; len: 14; abundance: NA
CDR3nt: TGCAGTGCTCTCTTCGGTAGGTCGTTCTTC; CDR3aa: CSALFGRSFF; d_gene: NA; v_gene: TRBV20-1; j_gene: TRBJ2-1; len: 10; abundance: NA
CDR3nt: TGTGCCAGCAGCCAGCAGCTACAAGAGACCCAGTACTTC; CDR3aa: CASSQQLQETQYF; d_gene: NA; v_gene: TRBV14; j_gene: TRBJ2-5; len: 13; abundance: NA
CDR3nt: TGTGCCAGTAGACCGGGCAACTACATGAACACTGAAGCTTTCTTT; CDR3aa: CASRPGNYMNTEAFF; d_gene: NA; v_gene: TRBV19; j_gene: TRBJ1-1; len: 15; abundance: NA
CDR3nt: TGCGCCAGCACCCTATGGGCAGGGGCTAATGAAAAACTGTTTTTT; CDR3aa: CASTLWAGANEKLFF; d_gene: NA; v_gene: TRBV4-1; j_gene: TRBJ1-4; len: 15; abundance: NA
CDR3nt: TGTGCCAGCAGTTCGCAGACTAGGGATGAGCAGTTCTTC; CDR3aa: CASSSQTRDEQFF; d_gene: NA; v_gene: TRBV27; j_gene: TRBJ2-1; len: 13; abundance: NA
CDR3nt: TGCGCCAGCAGCGGGGTGGGGAACACCGGGGAGCTGTTTTTT; CDR3aa: CASSGVGNTGELFF; d_gene: NA; v_gene: TRBV5-1; j_gene: TRBJ2-2; len: 14; abundance: NA
CDR3nt: TGTGCCAGTAGTTTGACAGGGGCGAGCACAGATACGCAGTATTTT; CDR3aa: CASSLTGASTDTQYF; d_gene: TRBD1; v_gene: TRBV19; j_gene: TRBJ2-3; len: 15; abundance: NA
CDR3nt: TGTGCCAGCAGAAACCGGGACAGGAGCAATCAGCCCCAGCATTTT; CDR3aa: CASRNRDRSNQPQHF; d_gene: TRBD1; v_gene: TRBV6-1; j_gene: TRBJ1-5; len: 15; abundance: NA
CDR3nt: TGTGCCAGCAGACGACAGGGGGGGAGCACCGGGGAGCTGTTTTTT; CDR3aa: CASRRQGGSTGELFF; d_gene: TRBD1; v_gene: TRBV6-1; j_gene: TRBJ2-2; len: 15; abundance: NA
CDR3nt: TGTGCCAGCAGTTTGCAAACTAGCGGCTACAATGAGCAGTTCTTC; CDR3aa: CASSLQTSGYNEQFF; d_gene: TRBD2; v_gene: TRBV27; j_gene: TRBJ2-1; len: 15; abundance: few
CDR3nt: TGTGCCACCAGCAGAGATCTCGGAGCTAGCGGGAGAGGGGAGCAGTTCTTC; CDR3aa: CATSRDLGASGRGEQFF; d_gene: TRBD2; v_gene: TRBV15; j_gene: TRBJ2-1; len: 17; abundance: NA
CDR3nt: TGTGCCAGCAGTTTAGGGTCGAACACTGAAGCTTTCTTT; CDR3aa: CASSLGSNTEAFF; d_gene: NA; v_gene: TRBV27; j_gene: TRBJ1-1; len: 13; abundance: few
CDR3nt: TGTGCCTTTGAGGGGCGGACCACAGATACGCAGTATTTT; CDR3aa: CAFEGRTTDTQYF; d_gene: NA; v_gene: TRBV2; j_gene: TRBJ2-3; len: 13; abundance: few
CDR3nt: TGCGCCAGCAGCGTCCAACAGGGGGAAGCTTTCTTT; CDR3aa: CASSVQQGEAFF; d_gene: TRBD1; v_gene: TRBV5-1; j_gene: TRBJ1-1; len: 12; abundance: once
CDR3nt: TGTGCCAGCAGGGGACTAGCGGGCTACACAGATACGCAGTATTTT; CDR3aa: CASRGLAGYTDTQYF; d_gene: TRBD2; v_gene: TRBV27; j_gene: TRBJ2-3; len: 15; abundance: NA
CDR3nt: TGTGCCAGCAGCTTAGTGGCAGGGGGCCAACCTGAAGCTTTCTTT; CDR3aa: CASSLVAGGQPEAFF; d_gene: TRBD1; v_gene: TRBV7-9; j_gene: TRBJ1-1; len: 15; abundance: many
CDR3nt: TGTGCCAGTAGCAAAGTGGGACTAGCCGTCCCCGGGGAGCTGTTTTTT; CDR3aa: CASSKVGLAVPGELFF; d_gene: TRBD2; v_gene: TRBV19; j_gene: TRBJ2-2; len: 16; abundance: NA
CDR3nt: TGTGCCAGCAGTTTACCATTTCGGTCTGCGAACACCGGGGAGCTGTTTTTT; CDR3aa: CASSLPFRSANTGELFF; d_gene: NA; v_gene: TRBV28; j_gene: TRBJ2-2; len: 17; abundance: NA
CDR3nt: TGTGCCAGTGAATTCGGGATGGGGGGCGCCACCGGGGAGCTGTTTTTT; CDR3aa: CASEFGMGGATGELFF; d_gene: NA; v_gene: TRBV7-8; j_gene: TRBJ2-2; len: 16; abundance: NA
CDR3nt: TGTGCCAGCAGCTTGAGCCAGGGGGCGACAGATACGCAGTATTTT; CDR3aa: CASSLSQGATDTQYF; d_gene: TRBD1; v_gene: TRBV7-9; j_gene: TRBJ2-3; len: 15; abundance: NA
CDR3nt: TGTGCCAGCAGCCCCATTGGTATGGGCAGGGGGACGAACACCGGGGAGCTGTTTTTT; CDR3aa: CASSPIGMGRGTNTGELFF; d_gene: TRBD1; v_gene: TRBV9; j_gene: TRBJ2-2; len: 19; abundance: NA
CDR3nt: TGTGCCAGCAGCTTATGGCAGGGCCCAGCCGGGGAGCTGTTTTTT; CDR3aa: CASSLWQGPAGELFF; d_gene: NA; v_gene: TRBV5-5; j_gene: TRBJ2-2; len: 15; abundance: many
CDR3nt: TGTGCCAGCAGCACCGGGACAGGGCGAAGGGAGACCCAGTACTTC; CDR3aa: CASSTGTGRRETQYF; d_gene: TRBD1; v_gene: TRBV7-7; j_gene: TRBJ2-5; len: 15; abundance: NA
CDR3nt: TGTGCCAGCAGGCGGGGGGTCTACGAGCAGTACTTC; CDR3aa: CASRRGVYEQYF; d_gene: TRBD2; v_gene: TRBV28; j_gene: TRBJ2-7; len: 12; abundance: once
CDR3nt: TGTGCCAGCGCTGGGGCCAGTCAGCCCCAGCATTTT; CDR3aa: CASAGASQPQHF; d_gene: NA; v_gene: TRBV5-8; j_gene: TRBJ1-5; len: 12; abundance: NA
CDR3nt: TGTGCCAGCTCACCGGCCTTAAGTGACAATGAGCAGTTCTTC; CDR3aa: CASSPALSDNEQFF; d_gene: NA; v_gene: TRBV18; j_gene: TRBJ2-1; len: 14; abundance: NA
CDR3nt: TGTGCCAGCAGTGATTACGGCTCCTACGAGCAGTACTTC; CDR3aa: CASSDYGSYEQYF; d_gene: NA; v_gene: TRBV6-1; j_gene: TRBJ2-7; len: 13; abundance: NA
CDR3nt: TGTGCCAGCAGTGACACAGGGAACCCCCAAGAGACCCAGTACTTC; CDR3aa: CASSDTGNPQETQYF; d_gene: NA; v_gene: TRBV25-1; j_gene: TRBJ2-5; len: 15; abundance: once
CDR3nt: TGTGCCAGCAGAGCGGAGGGGAGCTCCTACGAGCAGTACTTC; CDR3aa: CASRAEGSSYEQYF; d_gene: NA; v_gene: TRBV2; j_gene: TRBJ2-7; len: 14; abundance: once
CDR3nt: TGTGCCAGCAGCATCTCAGGGGGGCGGGAGACCCAGTACTTC; CDR3aa: CASSISGGRETQYF; d_gene: NA; v_gene: TRBV5-5; j_gene: TRBJ2-5; len: 14; abundance: NA
CDR3nt: TGTGCCAGCAGCTTTTCTGCAACAGATACGCAGTATTTT; CDR3aa: CASSFSATDTQYF; d_gene: NA; v_gene: TRBV5-4; j_gene: TRBJ2-3; len: 13; abundance: NA
CDR3nt: TGTGCCAGCAGCTTTCCTGAAAGGGACACTGAAGCTTTCTTT; CDR3aa: CASSFPERDTEAFF; d_gene: NA; v_gene: TRBV7-8; j_gene: TRBJ1-1; len: 14; abundance: NA
CDR3nt: TGTGCCAGCAGACGACTAGCGGATGGCCCCAACATTCAGTACTTC; CDR3aa: CASRRLADGPNIQYF; d_gene: TRBD2; v_gene: TRBV6-6; j_gene: TRBJ2-4; len: 15; abundance: NA
CDR3nt: TGTGCCAGCAGTGGGTGGGGTTCTGGAAACACCATATATTTT; CDR3aa: CASSGWGSGNTIYF; d_gene: NA; v_gene: TRBV28; j_gene: TRBJ1-3; len: 14; abundance: NA
CDR3nt: TGTGCCATCAGTCGACAGGGGTACGAGCAGTACTTC; CDR3aa: CAISRQGYEQYF; d_gene: TRBD1; v_gene: TRBV10-3; j_gene: TRBJ2-7; len: 12; abundance: NA
CDR3nt: TGTGCCAGCAGCTTAGCCTTGGGCAACCAAGAGACCCAGTACTTC; CDR3aa: CASSLALGNQETQYF; d_gene: NA; v_gene: TRBV7-9; j_gene: TRBJ2-5; len: 15; abundance: NA
CDR3nt: TGTGCCAGCAGCCTACAGGGTGACAATCAGCCCCAGCATTTT; CDR3aa: CASSLQGDNQPQHF; d_gene: NA; v_gene: TRBV27; j_gene: TRBJ1-5; len: 14; abundance: few
CDR3nt: TGTGCCAGCAGCGCGGATCTTGTGAATCAGCCCCAGCATTTT; CDR3aa: CASSADLVNQPQHF; d_gene: NA; v_gene: TRBV2; j_gene: TRBJ1-5; len: 14; abundance: NA
CDR3nt: TGCGCCAGCAGCCAAGTTCGCCAGGGAAACTCTAGAGACGAGCAGTACTTC; CDR3aa: CASSQVRQGNSRDEQYF; d_gene: NA; v_gene: TRBV4-1; j_gene: TRBJ2-7; len: 17; abundance: NA
CDR3nt: TGTGCCAGCAAAGTGGACAGGTTGGGTTGGGGGCAGTTCTTC; CDR3aa: CASKVDRLGWGQFF; d_gene: TRBD1; v_gene: TRBV27; j_gene: TRBJ2-1; len: 14; abundance: NA
CDR3nt: TGTGCCAGTAGCACGACAGTATCTAACTATGGCTACACCTTC; CDR3aa: CASSTTVSNYGYTF; d_gene: NA; v_gene: TRBV19; j_gene: TRBJ1-2; len: 14; abundance: NA
CDR3nt: TGCGCCAGCAGCACGACAGGACGCCGATCCTACGAGCAGTACTTC; CDR3aa: CASSTTGRRSYEQYF; d_gene: NA; v_gene: TRBV5-1; j_gene: TRBJ2-7; len: 15; abundance: few
CDR3nt: TGTGCCAGCAGCGTAGAGGCGGGAGGGCTTTATACAGATACGCAGTATTTT; CDR3aa: CASSVEAGGLYTDTQYF; d_gene: TRBD2; v_gene: TRBV9; j_gene: TRBJ2-3; len: 17; abundance: NA
CDR3nt: TGTGCCATCAGTGACACAAGCAACTATGGCTACACCTTC; CDR3aa: CAISDTSNYGYTF; d_gene: NA; v_gene: TRBV10-3; j_gene: TRBJ1-2; len: 13; abundance: NA
CDR3nt: TGTGCCAGCACCTCCTGGGCCCAGGATAGCAATCAGCCCCAGCATTTT; CDR3aa: CASTSWAQDSNQPQHF; d_gene: NA; v_gene: TRBV6-9; j_gene: TRBJ1-5; len: 16; abundance: NA
CDR3nt: TGTGCCAGCAGCGTCATCGCCGATACGGGACCCTGGGGAGAGACCCAGTACTTC; CDR3aa: CASSVIADTGPWGETQYF; d_gene: NA; v_gene: TRBV9; j_gene: TRBJ2-5; len: 18; abundance: NA
CDR3nt: TGTGCCAGCAGCTTAGCTAGCGGGAGGATCGCAGATACGCAGTATTTT; CDR3aa: CASSLASGRIADTQYF; d_gene: TRBD2; v_gene: TRBV7-2; j_gene: TRBJ2-3; len: 16; abundance: NA
CDR3nt: TGTGCCAGCAGTGAAGGGGGGAGGCGTAGCAATCAGCCCCAGCATTTT; CDR3aa: CASSEGGRRSNQPQHF; d_gene: NA; v_gene: TRBV2; j_gene: TRBJ1-5; len: 16; abundance: few
CDR3nt: TGTGCCAGCAGCTTAGCGTCAGGGCAAAACACCATATATTTT; CDR3aa: CASSLASGQNTIYF; d_gene: NA; v_gene: TRBV7-9; j_gene: TRBJ1-3; len: 14; abundance: NA
CDR3nt: TGTGCCAGCAGCTTTAGGGAGACCTCCTACGAGCAGTACTTC; CDR3aa: CASSFRETSYEQYF; d_gene: NA; v_gene: TRBV7-9; j_gene: TRBJ2-7; len: 14; abundance: NA
CDR3nt: TGTGCCTCGCGCCAGTCGGGACACTTATACGAGCAGTACTTC; CDR3aa: CASRQSGHLYEQYF; d_gene: NA; v_gene: TRBV7-7; j_gene: TRBJ2-7; len: 14; abundance: NA
CDR3nt: TGCGCCAGCAGTGAGTCGGAGAACACTGAAGCTTTCTTT; CDR3aa: CASSESENTEAFF; d_gene: NA; v_gene: TRBV10-2; j_gene: TRBJ1-1; len: 13; abundance: NA
CDR3nt: TGTGCCAGCAGTTGGGGTTACGAGCAGTACTTC; CDR3aa: CASSWGYEQYF; d_gene: NA; v_gene: TRBV27; j_gene: TRBJ2-7; len: 11; abundance: NA
CDR3nt: TGTGCCAGCTCACAAAACCAGAGGGGCGCGGGTAATGAGCAGTTCTTC; CDR3aa: CASSQNQRGAGNEQFF; d_gene: NA; v_gene: TRBV18; j_gene: TRBJ2-1; len: 16; abundance: once
CDR3nt: TGCGCCAGCCAACTAGCGACTAGCACAGATACGCAGTATTTT; CDR3aa: CASQLATSTDTQYF; d_gene: TRBD2; v_gene: TRBV4-1; j_gene: TRBJ2-3; len: 14; abundance: NA
CDR3nt: TGTGCCAGCAGCTTAAGGTCTAATGAAAAACTGTTTTTT; CDR3aa: CASSLRSNEKLFF; d_gene: NA; v_gene: TRBV7-2; j_gene: TRBJ1-4; len: 13; abundance: NA